This T cell receptor beta chain comes out of a study of beta chain features in type 1 diabetes (dated by TCRdb to the late 2010s). About the full investigation: No differences in mean age, gender distribution, total cell number or subset yield were found between patients and healthy donors. Regulatory and stem cell-like memory subsets were isolated from only 8 patients and about 8 healthy donors, whereas naive and central memory subsets came from all 30 or so donors. In the study, recently diagnosed type 1 diabetes patients and matched healthy donors were compared on the TCRB repertoires of their sorted circulating CD4+ T cell subsets. A total of 85 million to 140 million sorted cells were examined across all samples, and the number of cells per subset was strongly correlated with RNA yield. Broader findings and caveats from the paper: In all four CD4+ subsets, TCRB CDR3 length was moderately but significantly shorter in type 1 diabetes patients. PCR might favor shorter templates, but patient and control samples were amplified and corrected together, so any skew would affect both groups equally. Naive, central memory and regulatory TCRB repertoires appeared to be more alike among patients than among healthy donors. Only small numbers of individuals were included in the HLA sub-analyses, which left unresolved whether HLA type had any influence on TCRB rearrangement. Patients with type 1 diabetes made fewer insertions and deleted more nucleotides at VDJ recombination sites, implying thymic rearrangement abnormalities. Because cDNA was sequenced instead of genomic DNA, activated cells with high expression could be over-represented, although the groups did not differ in activation or CD3 levels.

In the case of this clone: It lacks a known antigen. Per-nucleotide qualities are absent, and no much larger clonotype sits a single base away.

A single peripheral blood draw of 90 to 150 mL on average was collected from each donor into heparinised tubes. Naive, central memory, regulatory and stem cell-like memory CD4+ T cells were sorted on a BD FACSAria II using a panel including CD45RO, CCR7, CD25, CD127, CD95 and CD27. A purity above 98% was achieved for all sorted populations. PBMCs were separated immediately by Lymphoprep density gradient centrifugation and were stained directly, without being cultured. To minimize batch effects, samples were stained and sorted in pairs, one healthy donor with one patient per experiment. V ends up 6 bases short and J 5 bases short, with an unmatched junction base count of 4. The germline V gene supplies CDR1 KGHSH and CDR2 LQKENI. Taken from cysteine to phenylalanine, the CDR3 has 14 residues. Left in the record is the CDR3 DNA by itself, 42 bases read in frame from the first base. The entire amount of isolated RNA was reverse transcribed using the High Capacity cDNA Reverse Transcription Kit, so the sequenced TCRB transcripts were expressed ones. Deep immunoSEQ sequencing was performed on naive, central memory and regulatory T cell samples, with an average of around 3.5 million total reads per sample. Sorted cells were lysed in RLT buffer, and RNA was extracted using DNase-treated RNeasy Micro or Mini kits according to cell number. Each cell subset was processed on its own to prevent cross-contamination, while patient and healthy donor samples were processed together. TCRB sequences were amplified from cDNA with the immunoSEQ multiplex PCR, producing 87-bp fragments spanning the CDR3 region. Amplicons were sequenced on the Illumina HiSeq platform. Processing in the source paper ran as follows. Synthetic template baselines were used to correct PCR bias computationally, reads within Hamming distance 2 were collapsed, and singletons that could not be merged were discarded. By aligning reads against IMGT, V, D and J genes, CDR3 length, and insertions or deletions at six rearrangement sites were assigned. Within each subset, clonotype counts were normalized to sorted cell number, after which true diversity and Gini coefficients were computed with the tcR R package. The overlap coefficient, calculated on TCRB nucleotide sequences, was used to measure repertoire sharing. As a proxy for the pre-selection repertoire, out-of-frame TCRB sequences from naive cells were analyzed. Not all clones reach the TCRdb copy of this immuneACCESS table, which keeps in-frame sequences only. Checked studies attribute under half of the gap to unresolved V genes and leave the rest unexplained. V and J calls and clone size are given by that table; D and trimming were obtained from the DNA. This sample is represented by about 900,000 clones; roughly 17% of them were singletons. The biggest ten clones account for 0.023% of the sample.

Sequencing was carried out using naive CD4+ T cells from blood. The cell subset or site label here, explained by the study, means: true naive CD4+ T cells. The chain is encoded by TRBV18 joined to TRBJ2-1, with 10 middle bases fitting TRBD1. This receptor was obtained from a woman between 18 and 30 years old in good health. The encoded CDR3 is CASSGTGDDNEQFF. The nucleotide sequence is TGTGCCAGCTCCGGGACAGGGGATGACAATGAGCAGTTCTTC.